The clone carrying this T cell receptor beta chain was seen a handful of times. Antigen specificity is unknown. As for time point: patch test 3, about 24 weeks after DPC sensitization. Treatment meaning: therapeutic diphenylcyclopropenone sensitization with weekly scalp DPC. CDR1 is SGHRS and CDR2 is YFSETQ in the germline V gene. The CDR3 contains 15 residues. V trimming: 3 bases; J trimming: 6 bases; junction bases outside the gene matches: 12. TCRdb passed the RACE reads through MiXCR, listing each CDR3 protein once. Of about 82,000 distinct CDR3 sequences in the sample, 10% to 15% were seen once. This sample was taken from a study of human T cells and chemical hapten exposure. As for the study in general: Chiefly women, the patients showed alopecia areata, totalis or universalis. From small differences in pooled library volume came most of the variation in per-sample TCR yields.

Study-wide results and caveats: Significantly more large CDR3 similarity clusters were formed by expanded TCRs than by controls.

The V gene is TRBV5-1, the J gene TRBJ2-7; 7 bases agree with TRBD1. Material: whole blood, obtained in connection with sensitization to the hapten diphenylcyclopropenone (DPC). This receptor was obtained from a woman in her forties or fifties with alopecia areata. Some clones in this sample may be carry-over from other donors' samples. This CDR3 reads CASSSSGTAEGEQYF. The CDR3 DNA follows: TGCGCCAGCAGCTCCTCCGGGACAGCCGAGGGCGAGCAGTACTTC.